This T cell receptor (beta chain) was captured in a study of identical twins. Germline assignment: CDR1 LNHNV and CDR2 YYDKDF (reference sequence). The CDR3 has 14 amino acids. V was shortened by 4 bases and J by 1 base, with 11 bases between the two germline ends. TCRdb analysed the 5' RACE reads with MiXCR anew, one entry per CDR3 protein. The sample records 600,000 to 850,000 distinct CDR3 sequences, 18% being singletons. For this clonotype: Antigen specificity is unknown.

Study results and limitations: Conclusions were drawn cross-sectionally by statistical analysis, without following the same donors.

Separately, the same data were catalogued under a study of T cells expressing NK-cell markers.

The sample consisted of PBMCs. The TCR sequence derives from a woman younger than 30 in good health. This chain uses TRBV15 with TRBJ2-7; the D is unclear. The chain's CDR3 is CATSTGPGSYEQYF. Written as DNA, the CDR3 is TGTGCCACCAGCACCGGTCCAGGTTCCTACGAGCAGTACTTC.